This entry describes one T cell receptor (beta chain). This sample stems from a study of cytomegalovirus exposure and HLA in healthy donors. Trimming stripped 2 bases from V and 1 base from J, with 8 bases between. CDR1 is KGHSH, CDR2 LQKENI, per germline. The CDR3 extends over 14 amino acids. PCR employed 60 Vbeta and 13 Jbeta primers. TCRdb keeps only in-frame clones here, not all; method: immunoSEQ multiplex PCR. The data hold approximately 97,000 clones, with 73% observed a single time. The rearrangement uses TRBV18 and TRBJ1-2, with unresolved D. This clonotype was obtained from a man aged 40-49 years in good health and CMV-seronegative. The sample comprised PBMCs. The CDR3 DNA reads TGTGCCAGCTCACCAGCGAACAGTAACTATGGCTACACCTTC. Its translation is CASSPANSNYGYTF.